This T cell receptor (beta chain) was captured in a study of blood T cell repertoires in COVID-19. Study in general: Samples representing acute and convalescent COVID-19 were sourced from the United States, Italy and Spain. PBMCs, B-cell-depleted T cells, or T cells provided the cDNA or gDNA that made up the material.

From germline, CDR1 is SGDLS and CDR2 YYNGEE. V was pared by 3 bases and J by 5 bases, with 12 bases between. CDR3 length equals 14 residues. Profiling relied on immunoSEQ multiplex PCR, and the TCRdb table lists in-frame clones only, not all of them. The sample lists about 190,000 clones, about 82% seen once, with about 4.8% in the top ten. The sample consisted of peripheral blood. The origin of this receptor is a young woman with acute or convalescent COVID-19. The chain uses TRBV9 and TRBJ2-1, with a possible D match to TRBD1 (5 bases). The CDR3 reads CASSAGSLHNEQFF. The CDR3 bases are TGTGCCAGCAGCGCAGGGTCCCTACACAATGAGCAGTTCTTC.